The 11 T cell receptor beta chains presented below share a single source sample, sequenced in a study of metastatic and nonmetastatic thyroid tumors. Ahead of thyroid surgery, no patient had received treatment of any kind. TCRdb reanalyzed the PCR reads via MiXCR. The repertoire holds roughly 12,000 clones, more than 30% seen once, with around 10% in the top ten. The sample consisted of tumor tissue. The receptor source for this set is a female donor with papillary thyroid cancer or a benign thyroid nodule (not recorded which). Some clones in this sample may be carry-over from other donors' samples.

Sample share makes this clone medium-sized. This chain connects TRBV27 to TRBJ1-2, with 8 positions matching TRBD1. Germline CDR1 MNHEY, CDR2 SMNVEV (reference sequence). The CDR3 is made up of 12 amino acids. The ends lost 3 bases at V and 7 bases at J; junction bases unmatched: 1. The DNA for the CDR3 is TGTGCCAGCAGTTTGGGGACAGGTGGCTACACCTTC. This codes for CASSLGTGGYTF.

This clone is categorized as medium-sized. The chain links TRBV24-1 to TRBJ2-1; D uncertain. The V end lost 4 bases, the J end lost 6 bases, and 21 bases lay between the germline ends. CDR3 size: 17 residues. Per germline, CDR1 KGHDR and CDR2 SFDVKD. CDR3 sequence (DNA): TGTGCCACCAGTGAGTCCCGTGACCCCATCCGGGTCAATGAGCAGTTCTTC. Translating it yields CATSESRDPIRVNEQFF.

This clone occurred a few times. The chain couples TRBV6-1 to TRBJ1-6; D call uncertain. The CDR3 is 15 residues long. Per germline, CDR1 MNHNS and CDR2 SASEGT. Trimming left V 7 bases short and J 8 bases short, with 18 bases between. CDR3 region: CASIKSARQDSPLHF. CDR3 DNA: TGTGCCAGCATAAAGTCTGCTCGCCAAGATTCACCCCTCCACTTT.

This clone was counted ten times or more. The rearrangement uses TRBV10-3 and TRBJ2-1; 7 positions match TRBD1. This CDR3 has 16 residues. CDR1 and CDR2 (germline): ENHRY, SYGVKD. Germline trimming cut 3 bases from V and 8 bases from J; bases unmatched to any gene: 13. CDR3 amino acids: CAISEGSGQISDEQFF. The CDR3 DNA reads TGTGCCATCAGTGAAGGCTCGGGACAGATTAGCGATGAGCAGTTCTTC.

This clone was found many times. J is TRBJ2-5 and V is TRBV19, with TRBD2 matching 11 bases. CDR1 is LNHDA and CDR2 is SQIVND in the germline V gene (reference sequence). J was trimmed by 1 base and V by 4 bases; bases with no gene match: 5. CDR3 length: 16 amino acids. The CDR3: CASSTLAGGIQETQYF. In DNA form, the CDR3 reads TGTGCCAGTAGTACTCTAGCGGGGGGTATCCAAGAGACCCAGTACTTC.

This clone was counted many times. This chain uses TRBV20-1 with TRBJ2-5, with unresolved D. CDR1 and CDR2 (germline): DFQATT, SNEGSKA (reference sequence). V was trimmed by 3 bases and J by 4 bases, leaving 18 bases between them. CDR3 length equals 15 residues. For the CDR3, the DNA is TGCAGTGCTAGGTCTTGGGAAGATTACGGAGAGACCCAGTACTTC. Amino acids: CSARSWEDYGETQYF.

This clone was recorded a few times. J is TRBJ2-1 and V is TRBV20-1, with 12 bases aligning to TRBD2. The CDR3 spans 16 residues. V shed 0 bases, J shed 12 bases, and the junction held 12 bases outside the gene matches. Germline V CDR1 and CDR2: DFQATT, SNEGSKA (reference sequence). The DNA of the CDR3 is TGCAGTGCTAGAGATATAGAGACTAGCGGGAGAGGAAGGCAGTTCTTC. Residues: CSARDIETSGRGRQFF.

This clone was counted ten times or more. V gene TRBV9 combines with J gene TRBJ2-3; 7 bases are shared with TRBD2. This CDR3 is built from 14 residues. Per the germline V gene, CDR1 is SGDLS and CDR2 is YYNGEE. The V segment lost 0 bases and the J segment 4 bases; nucleotides outside the gene matches: 2. The CDR3 reads CASSVATSPDTQYF. For the CDR3, the DNA is TGTGCCAGCAGCGTAGCGACTAGCCCAGATACGCAGTATTTT.

Only one count was recorded for this clone. This sequence joins TRBV3-1 and TRBJ2-2; D may match TRBD1 or TRBD2 (6 bases each). The CDR3 runs 18 residues. The germline gives CDR1 LGHDT, CDR2 YNNKEL (reference sequence). V gave up 0 bases and J gave up 17 bases, with 31 bases separating them. CDR3 DNA: TGTGCCAGCAGCCAAGAGGTGGGGGGCCCGGGGACCCAACCCTACTCATTTTTT. Its translation is CASSQEVGGPGTQPYSFF.

The chain uses TRBV4-1 and TRBJ1-2; D is ambiguous. The germline CDR1 and CDR2 sequences are MGHRA and YSYEKL. CDR3 length: 14 amino acids. Deletions cut 1 base from V and 7 bases from J, with 13 bases between. The CDR3 loop is CASSQGREGVGYTF. CDR3 nucleotide sequence: TGCGCCAGCAGCCAAGGACGAGAAGGCGTTGGCTACACCTTC.

The chain is built from TRBV6-2 or TRBV6-3 and TRBJ1-2, with D uncertain. CDR1 and CDR2 from the germline V gene are MNHEY and SVGEGT. V was trimmed by 7 bases and J by 8 bases, leaving 20 bases between them. This CDR3 is 14 amino acids long. CDR3 nucleotide sequence: TGTGCCAGCACCACCCCCCGAGTAGGTACGGGCTACACCTTC. Amino acid sequence: CASTTPRVGTGYTF.